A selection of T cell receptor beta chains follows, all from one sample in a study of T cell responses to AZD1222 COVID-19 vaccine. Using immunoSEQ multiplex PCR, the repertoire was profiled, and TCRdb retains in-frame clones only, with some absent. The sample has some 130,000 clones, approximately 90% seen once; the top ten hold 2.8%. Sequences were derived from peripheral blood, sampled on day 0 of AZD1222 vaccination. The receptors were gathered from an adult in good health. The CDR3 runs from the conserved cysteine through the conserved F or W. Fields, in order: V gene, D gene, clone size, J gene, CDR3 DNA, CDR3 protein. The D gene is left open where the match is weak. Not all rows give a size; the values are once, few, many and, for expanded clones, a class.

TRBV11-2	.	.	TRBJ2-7	TGTGCCAGCAGCTTATCAGCCCGGGGACAATCCTCCTACGAGCAGTACTTC	CASSLSARGQSSYEQYF
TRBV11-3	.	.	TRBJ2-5	TGTGCCAGCAGCTTAGGCGACTTTAGAGCTGGGGAGACCCAGTACTTC	CASSLGDFRAGETQYF
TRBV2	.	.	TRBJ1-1	TGTGCCAGCAGTGTCGAGTTGAACACTGAAGCTTTCTTT	CASSVELNTEAFF
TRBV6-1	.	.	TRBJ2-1	TGTGCCAGCAGTGATAGGGGGGAGCAGTTCTTC	CASSDRGEQFF
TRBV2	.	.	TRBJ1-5	TGTGCCAGCAGTGGAAGTATTAGCAATCAGCCCCAGCATTTT	CASSGSISNQPQHF
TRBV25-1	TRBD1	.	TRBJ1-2	TGTGCCAGCAGTGAAACGACAGGGGGGTATGGCTACACCTTC	CASSETTGGYGYTF
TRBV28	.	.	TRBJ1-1	TGTGCCAGCATTACGATGGGACACCTGAACACTGAAGCTTTCTTT	CASITMGHLNTEAFF
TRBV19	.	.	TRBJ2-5	TGTGCCACCATGGGGAGTCTGGGCGGGACCCAGTACTTC	CATMGSLGGTQYF
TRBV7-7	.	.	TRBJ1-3	TGTGCCAGCAGCTCTCCGGGACTCCACTCTGGAAACACCATATATTTT	CASSSPGLHSGNTIYF
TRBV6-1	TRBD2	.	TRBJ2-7	TGTGCCAGCAGTGAAGGGACTAGCGGGATCTACGAGCAGTACTTC	CASSEGTSGIYEQYF
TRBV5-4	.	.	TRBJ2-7	TGTGCCAGCAGCTTAGGTCGGCAGTCAGAAGAGCAGTACTTC	CASSLGRQSEEQYF
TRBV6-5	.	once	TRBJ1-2	TGTGCCAGCAGTTACGGGGGCGGCTATGGCTACACCTTC	CASSYGGGYGYTF
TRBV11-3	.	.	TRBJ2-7	TGTGCCAGCAGCTCCGCGGGGACGAACTACGAGCAGTACTTC	CASSSAGTNYEQYF
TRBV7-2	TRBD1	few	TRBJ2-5	TGTGCCAGCAGCTATCAACAGGGGGCAGGGGAGACCCAGTACTTC	CASSYQQGAGETQYF
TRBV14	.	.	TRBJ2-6	TGTGCCAGCAGCCAACCAGGGGCCAACGTCCTGACTTTC	CASSQPGANVLTF
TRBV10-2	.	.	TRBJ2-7	TGCGCCAGCAGTGAGCCTTGGACTAACCTCTACGAGCAGTACTTC	CASSEPWTNLYEQYF
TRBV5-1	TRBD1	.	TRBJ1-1	TGCGCCAGCAGCTTACAGGGGGGGATAACTGAAGCTTTCTTT	CASSLQGGITEAFF
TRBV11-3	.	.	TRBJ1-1	TGTGCCAGCAGCCCACGGACGGGGCACACTGAAGCTTTCTTT	CASSPRTGHTEAFF
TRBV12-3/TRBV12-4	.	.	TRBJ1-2	TGTGCCAGCAGTTTCTCAGGGAATGGCTACACCTTC	CASSFSGNGYTF
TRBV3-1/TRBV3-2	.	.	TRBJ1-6	TGTGCCAGCAGTGCCGGAGGCCGCAGCTCCTATAATTCACCCCTCCACTTT	CASSAGGRSSYNSPLHF
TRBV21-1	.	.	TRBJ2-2	TGTGCCAGCAGCAAAGACTCTAGCGGGAGGGCCTTGGGTTGCACCGGGGAGCTGTTTTTT	CASSKDSSGRALGCTGELFF
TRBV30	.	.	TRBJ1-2	TGTGCCTGGAGGTTAGGGGGACTAAACTATGGCTACACCTTC	CAWRLGGLNYGYTF
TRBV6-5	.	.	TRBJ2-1	TGTGCCAGCAGGTGGGACGGCTACAATGAGCAGTTCTTC	CASRWDGYNEQFF
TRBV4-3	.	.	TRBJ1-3	TGCGCCAGCAGCCTTGGAGAAGCGAGCTCTGGAAACACCATATATTTT	CASSLGEASSGNTIYF
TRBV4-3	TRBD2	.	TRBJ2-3	TGCGCCAGCAGCCAAGTTTTAGCCCTAGCGGGGGGGCCGGCAGATACGCAGTATTTT	CASSQVLALAGGPADTQYF
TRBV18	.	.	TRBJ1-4	TGTGCCAGCTCACCCCAAAATAGTGGTGAAAAACTGTTTTTT	CASSPQNSGEKLFF
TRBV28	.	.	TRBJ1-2	TGTGCCAGCAGTCCCTCGGATGGCGGCTACACCTTC	CASSPSDGGYTF
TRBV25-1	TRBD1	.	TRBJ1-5	TGTGCCAGCAGAGGGGACAGCGGCAATCAGCCCCAGCATTTT	CASRGDSGNQPQHF
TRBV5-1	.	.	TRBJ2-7	TGCGCCAGCAGCTTAGGTCCGTTCTACGAGCAGTACTTC	CASSLGPFYEQYF
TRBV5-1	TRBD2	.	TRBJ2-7	TGCGCCAGCAGCTTCACGACTAGCGGGAGACGGGGTGAGCAGTACTTC	CASSFTTSGRRGEQYF
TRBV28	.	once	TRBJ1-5	TGTGCCAGCAGTTTACGGCGATTAGTGCCCCAGCATTTT	CASSLRRLVPQHF
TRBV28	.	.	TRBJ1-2	TGTGCCAGCAGTTTACGGGTAGAGGATGGCTACACCTTC	CASSLRVEDGYTF
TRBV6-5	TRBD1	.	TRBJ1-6	TGTGCCAGCAGCCGGGGACAGTTAAATTCACCCCTCCACTTT	CASSRGQLNSPLHF
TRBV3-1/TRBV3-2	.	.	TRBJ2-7	TGTGCCAGCAGCCAAAGCTGGACAGTGAACTTC	CASSQSWTVNF
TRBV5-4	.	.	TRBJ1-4	TGTGCCAGCAGCCAATCAGGGGCAACTAATGAAAAACTGTTTTTT	CASSQSGATNEKLFF
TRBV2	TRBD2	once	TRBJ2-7	TGTGCCAGCAAGACTAGCGGGATCGTTTACGAGCAGTACTTC	CASKTSGIVYEQYF
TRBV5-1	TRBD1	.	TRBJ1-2	TGCGCCAGCAGCCTTGGAGGGGGCGCTAACTATGGCTACACCTTC	CASSLGGGANYGYTF
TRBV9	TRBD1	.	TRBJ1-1	TGTGCCAGCAGCGTAGATGGAGGACAGGGGAAAGCTGAAGCTTTCTTT	CASSVDGGQGKAEAFF
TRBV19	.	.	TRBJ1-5	TGTGCCAGTTCCCGGGACATCAATCAGCCCCAGCATTTT	CASSRDINQPQHF
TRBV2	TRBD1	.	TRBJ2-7	TGTGCCAGCAAGACCGGGACAGGCTCCTACGAGCAGTACTTC	CASKTGTGSYEQYF
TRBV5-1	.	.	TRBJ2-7	TGCGCCAGCAGCTTGGGATCAGGGGTTGACGAGCAGTACTTC	CASSLGSGVDEQYF
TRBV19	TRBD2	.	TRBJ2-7	TGTGCCAGTAGAACCGCCCACCGGCCCCTAGCGGGATCCTACGAGCAGTACTTC	CASRTAHRPLAGSYEQYF
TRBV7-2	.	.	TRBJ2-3	TGTGCCAGCAGCTTGGAGCCGAGCACAGATACGCAGTATTTT	CASSLEPSTDTQYF
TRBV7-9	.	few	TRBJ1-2	TGTGCCAGCAGCTTAGGGAGACAGAAGCTTGATGGCTACACCTTC	CASSLGRQKLDGYTF
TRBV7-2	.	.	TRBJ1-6	TGTGCCAGCGGACCAGACATCTCAAATTCACCCCTCCACTTT	CASGPDISNSPLHF
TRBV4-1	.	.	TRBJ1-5	TGCGCCAGCAGCCAAGTGGGCCCGGGCAGCAATCAGCCCCAGCATTTT	CASSQVGPGSNQPQHF
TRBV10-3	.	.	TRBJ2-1	TGTGCCATCAGTCCAGGCAATGAGCAGTTCTTC	CAISPGNEQFF
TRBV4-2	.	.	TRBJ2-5	TGTGCCAGCAGCCAAGAGTGGGGGGAGACCCAGTACTTC	CASSQEWGETQYF
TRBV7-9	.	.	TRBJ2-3	TGTGCCAGCAGCCCCAGGGGGGGAGTCACTAGCACAGATACGCAGTATTTT	CASSPRGGVTSTDTQYF
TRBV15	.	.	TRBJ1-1	TGTGCCACCAGCAGAGATAGGGACATAATCACTGAAGCTTTCTTT	CATSRDRDIITEAFF
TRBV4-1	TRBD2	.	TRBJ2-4	TGCGCCAGCAGCCAGGACTCCGGGACTACGGTAAACATTCAGTACTTC	CASSQDSGTTVNIQYF
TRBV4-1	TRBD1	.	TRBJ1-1	TGCGCCAGCAGCCAAGGAGTGACAGGGGCCTCGAACACTGAAGCTTTCTTT	CASSQGVTGASNTEAFF
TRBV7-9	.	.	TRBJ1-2	TGTGCCAGCAGCTCTCCGGGAGGCCTCTATGGCTACACCTTC	CASSSPGGLYGYTF
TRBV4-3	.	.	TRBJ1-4	TGCGCCAGCAGTCAGGGAGGGGCAACTAATGAAAAACTGTTTTTT	CASSQGGATNEKLFF
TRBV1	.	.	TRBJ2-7	TGCACCAGCAGCCAAGAACTAGCGGGAGAAGCCTACGAGCAGTACTTC	CTSSQELAGEAYEQYF